This T cell receptor gamma chain was identified in a study of Vδ1+ human thymocytes (dated by TCRdb to the late 2010s). Context from the whole study: mRNA-level TRG and TRD CDR3 repertoires of highly purified Vdelta1+ thymocytes from young children were characterised as a data resource. Validation of the multiplex-based CDR3 amplicon strategy against 5'RACE-based CDR3 amplicon generation methods had been performed previously. General study outcomes and caveats: The authors advised highly purified populations and single-cell validation, since unexpected Vdelta2 sequences could cause misinterpretation of bulk repertoire data. Even though sort purity was high, about 20% of thymic TRD sequences were Vdelta2 (and few were Vdelta3), which was not the case for the peripheral blood Vdelta1+ controls. Because no clustering by age or sex was observed, donors were not stratified by these variables in the analyses. In contrast to oligoclonal peripheral blood repertoires, thymic TRG and TRD repertoires appeared to be highly polyclonal with Gaussian CDR3 length distributions. Donors shared many TRG clonotypes (up to roughly 6.9x10^3), but TRD repertoires were essentially private, with at most 130 shared.

Thymic samples were depleted of alphabeta T cells, then CD3+ TCRVdelta1+ TCRVdelta2- thymocytes were FACS-sorted. The purity of the sorted Vdelta1+ thymocytes was between roughly 98% and 99.6%. The thymic specimens were obtained from roughly 8 paediatric patients who were undergoing corrective cardiac surgery and ranged in age from about 5 days to 16 months. Thymic tissue was dispersed, and mononuclear cells were isolated on a Histopaque-1077 density gradient. For staining, the antibodies used were anti-TCRVdelta1 clone TS8.2, anti-TCRVdelta2 clone B6, anti-CD3 clone HIT3a and anti-TCRalphabeta clone IP26. CDR1 and CDR2 (VTNTFY, YDVSTARD) derive from the germline V gene (reference sequence). Reading from cysteine to phenylalanine, the CDR3 counts 15 amino acids. The sequence is cut down to CDR3 DNA, 45 bases in frame from base 1. V is cut back by 0 bases and J by 4 bases, with 9 bases in the junction unmatched.

The table lists this clone with a few counts. No antigen is known for it. Base quality data are lacking; no much larger clone is found one base away. RNA was extracted with the RNeasy mini kit and reverse transcribed using Superscript III. CDR3 amplicons were produced by multiplex PCR using pooled V-gene forward primers and a constant-region reverse primer with Illumina adaptor overhangs. After gel purification, the amplicons were indexed with Nextera index primers over approximately 8 extra PCR cycles and then purified using AMPure XP beads. Sequencing of libraries was performed on an Illumina MiSeq using paired-end 250 bp reads, dual indexing and a 20% PhiX spike-in. In the source study's methods: FastQC was used to quality check the reads, while ea-utils fastq-join merged the TRG read pairs. Sequences were annotated with IMGT/HighV-QUEST, keeping only productive sequences with unambiguous V-gene assignment; clonotypes were defined by identical CDR3 sequence. Downstream analysis used VDJtools 1.1.1, tcR 2.2.3, Treemap and vegan Shannon diversity in R 3.4.4. Public reads were reanalyzed in TCRdb with CATT, and rows carrying the same DNA were merged afterwards. These V and J calls rely on TCRdb rather than the paper's analysis. Across this sample there are about 6,500 gamma-chain clones, with about 40% seen only once. The top ten clones comprise more than 1.5% of the sample.

This clonotype was obtained from a boy less than two years old who had congenital heart surgery. The sequencing sample was made of Vdelta1+ gamma-delta thymocytes from the thymus. The cell subset or site label, as the study defines it: FACS-sorted CD3+ TCRalphabeta- TCRVdelta1+ TCRVdelta2- thymocytes. The sequence links TRGV3 to TRGJ1 or TRGJ2. No J gene was available from TCRdb, and it was assigned here by a germline match of the DNA. The base sequence is TGTGCCACCTGGGACAGGCTTCAAACATATTATAAGAAACTCTTT. Its coded protein is CATWDRLQTYYKKLF.